The next 3 T cell receptor beta chains were all read from a single sample in a study of blood T cell repertoires in COVID-19. The method was immunoSEQ multiplex PCR; TCRdb's version includes in-frame clones alone and lacks a portion of them. The table has roughly 58,000 clones, approximately 80% seen once. Sequenced sample: peripheral blood. The receptors derive from a man aged 50-59 years with active or convalescent COVID-19.

This rearrangement joins TRBV29-1 to TRBJ1-1; TRBD1 agrees at 7 bases. V shed 4 bases, J shed 4 bases, and the junction held 6 bases outside the gene matches. Per the germline V gene, CDR1 is SQVTM and CDR2 is ANQGSEA. The CDR3 has 13 amino acids. CDR3 region: CSVVEAGGTEAFF. As DNA, the CDR3 is TGCAGCGTTGTGGAGGCAGGGGGCACTGAAGCTTTCTTT.

The chain combines TRBV7-3 with TRBJ2-1, with 7 bases aligning to TRBD2. J lost 14 bases, V lost 2 bases, and 9 bases had no gene match. The CDR3 spans 13 residues. Germline CDR1 is SGHTA and CDR2 is FQGTGA. The CDR3, as DNA: TGTGCCAGCAGCTTAGATCACGCGGGAGTGAAGTTCTTC. Residues: CASSLDHAGVKFF.

The chain links TRBV18 to TRBJ2-7, with 12 bases lining up with TRBD2. Per the germline V gene, CDR1 is KGHSH and CDR2 is LQKENI. The CDR3 is 17 amino acids. V shed 5 bases, J shed 6 bases, and the junction held 14 bases outside the gene matches. The chain's CDR3 is CASSMPSGGGPFGEQYF. The CDR3 nucleotides are TGTGCCAGCTCAATGCCTAGCGGGGGGGGGCCCTTCGGCGAGCAGTACTTC.